Listed here are 3 T cell receptor beta chains from one sample, sequenced in a study of blood T cell repertoires in COVID-19. The data were produced by immunoSEQ multiplex PCR, yet TCRdb's version contains in-frame clones alone and is incomplete. Seen here are around 160,000 clones, just under 85% observed once, and the top ten hold 2.5% to 3%. Sequenced: peripheral blood. The receptors were sampled from a woman aged 40 to 50 with active or convalescent COVID-19.

J is TRBJ2-3 and V is TRBV7-9; 11 bases agree with TRBD2. CDR1 and CDR2 (germline): SEHNR, FQNEAQ (reference sequence). J lost 1 base, V lost 2 bases, and 5 bases had no gene match. The CDR3 spans 17 residues. CDR3 sequence reads: CASSLPGLAGRTDTQYF. CDR3 DNA sequence: TGTGCCAGCAGCTTACCTGGACTAGCGGGCCGCACAGATACGCAGTATTTT.

This clone was seen a handful of times. V usage is TRBV5-1 and J usage is TRBJ1-2; D is possibly TRBD1 (5 bases). The V end was cut by 4 bases, the J end by 6 bases, with 16 bases between. There are 14 residues in the CDR3. Germline CDR1 is SGHRS and CDR2 is YFSETQ. Here the CDR3 DNA reads TGCGCCAGCAGCGTTGTGGGGGGGGGAGATGGCTACACCTTC. Translating it yields CASSVVGGGDGYTF.

The chain couples TRBV6-6 to TRBJ2-7, with 10 bases aligning to TRBD1. Trimming at V came to 7 bases and at J to 1 base, leaving 7 bases not matched to a gene. This CDR3 spans 15 amino acids. From germline, CDR1 is MNHNY and CDR2 SVGAGI (reference sequence). The CDR3 spells CASTSDRGASYEQYF. The DNA for the CDR3 is TGTGCCAGCACCTCGGACAGGGGGGCTTCCTACGAGCAGTACTTC.